This TCR beta chain is from a study of blood T cell repertoires in COVID-19. About the research overall: Samples taken during acute and convalescent COVID-19 were collected in the United States, Italy and Spain. PBMCs, B-cell-depleted T cells, or T cells were the source of the cDNA or gDNA that made up the material.

V lost 3 bases and J lost 4; bases outside the gene matches: 9. CDR3 length equals 16 residues. Germline-derived CDR1 and CDR2 are MNHEY and SMNVEV (reference sequence). In the original processing: Counts of nucleated cells, estimated from reference gene primer amplification, were obtained. Method: immunoSEQ multiplex PCR; TCRdb's copy keeps in-frame clones and lacks some. The V and J calls and the clone size are those of that table, but D and trimming were determined from the DNA. The sample records a few hundred thousand clones, roughly 90% being singletons. The V call is TRBV27, the J call TRBJ2-1; 7 nucleotides match TRBD2. Source material: peripheral blood. The TCR was taken from a woman aged 45-65 years with active or convalescent COVID-19. CDR3 coding DNA: TGTGCCAGCAGTTTTTGGGCGGGGGAAAAGTACAATGAGCAGTTCTTC. Translation: CASSFWAGEKYNEQFF.